The present T cell receptor (beta chain) was sequenced within a study of shared clonotypes between healthy human individuals. Profiled with immunoSEQ multiplex PCR; TCRdb holds only in-frame clones, not every one. The profile shows fewer than 600,000 clones, around 79% of them singletons. All of the donors resided in Nashville, Tennessee, and each was a Caucasian adult. Specimen: PBMCs. The TCR sequence derives from a woman aged 40 to 50 in good health. Some clones in this sample may be carry-over from other donors' samples.

The CDR3, as DNA: TGCAGTGTTGGGCTCTACGAGCAGTACTTC. Its translation: CSVGLYEQYF. The chain joins TRBV20-1 to TRBJ2-7, with unresolved D. Deletions cut 7 bases from V and 3 bases from J, with 7 bases between. Per germline, CDR1 DFQATT and CDR2 SNEGSKA (reference sequence). CDR3 length equals 10 residues.